Below, 13 T cell receptor beta chains from the same sample are listed, as sequenced in a study of shared clonotypes between healthy human individuals. Profiled with immunoSEQ multiplex PCR; TCRdb holds only in-frame clones, not every one. This repertoire shows more than 850,000 clones, approximately 80% found once; its top ten account for more than 0.5%. Sequenced sample: memory CD4+ T cells from PBMCs. Subset specified: CD45RA-negative fraction. These receptors all stem from a man aged 18-30 years in good health. Some clones in this sample may be carry-over from other donors' samples.

V and J are TRBV11-1 and TRBJ1-1, with D maybe TRBD1 (6 bases). The CDR3 is 15 amino acids. Germline V gene lookup returns CDR1 SGHAT and CDR2 FQDESV (reference sequence). V was pared by 4 bases and J by 6 bases, with 18 bases between. The CDR3 DNA sequence: TGTGCCAGCAGCTCCAGACAGGAGACAGTGCCTGAAGCTTTCTTT. The encoded protein is CASSSRQETVPEAFF.

The chain has TRBV9 and TRBJ2-2; the match to TRBD1 covers 7 bases. V shed 4 bases and J 4 bases; nucleotides not matched to a gene: 13. The CDR3 extends over 17 amino acids. Germline CDR1 SGDLS, CDR2 YYNGEE. CDR3 loop: CASSPRQGTDFTGELFF. DNA of the CDR3: TGTGCCAGCAGCCCCCGCCAAGGGACAGACTTCACCGGGGAGCTGTTTTTT.

The V call is TRBV23-1, the J call TRBJ1-5, with D possibly being TRBD1 (6 bases). TRBV23-1 is filed as an ORF, its function uncertain. Trimming removed 2 bases from V and 10 bases from J, with 18 bases in between. The CDR3 length is 15 residues. The CDR3 bases are TGCGCCAGCAGTCAACCGGGGGGGCTGAGGTTCCCCCAGCATTTT. This translates into CASSQPGGLRFPQHF.

This sequence joins TRBV5-4 and TRBJ2-7, with TRBD2 matching over 8 bases. Trimming removed 8 bases from V and 0 bases from J; junction bases left unmatched: 7. Germline lookup yields CDR1 SGHNT and CDR2 YYREEE (reference sequence). The CDR3 contains 14 residues. CDR3 nucleotides: TGTGCCAGAACAACTAGCGGACACTCCTACGAGCAGTACTTC. This encodes CARTTSGHSYEQYF.

This clone was detected a few times. The chain couples TRBV19 to TRBJ2-7; perhaps TRBD1 as D (6 bases). This CDR3 contains 14 residues. V was trimmed by 5 bases and J by 3 bases, leaving 14 bases between them. Germline CDR1 is LNHDA and CDR2 is SQIVND (reference sequence). The CDR3 DNA sequence: TGTGCCAGTAGTCATAGGACAGATCTCTACGAGCAGTACTTC. Residues: CASSHRTDLYEQYF.

In its sample, this clone was seen a few times. This chain joins TRBV7-2 and TRBJ2-3, with D possibly being TRBD1 or TRBD2 (5 bases each). Deletions cut 3 bases from V and 11 bases from J, with 15 bases between. The CDR3 sequence is 13 residues long. Germline CDR1 SGHTA, CDR2 FQGNSA. CDR3 in DNA: TGTGCCAGCAGCTTCCAGGGACCTCAGGTGCAGTATTTT. Protein: CASSFQGPQVQYF.

The J gene is TRBJ2-5, the V gene TRBV5-1; D unresolved. This CDR3 is 13 amino acids long. Trimming took 1 base from V and 4 from J, leaving 8 bases between them. CDR1 is SGHRS and CDR2 is YFSETQ in the germline V gene. CDR3 nucleotide sequence: TGCGCCAGCAGCTTGTCTTCCCGAGAGACCCAGTACTTC. Translated, it gives CASSLSSRETQYF.

J is TRBJ1-4 and V is TRBV6-6; unclear D gene. Deletions cut 4 bases from V and 7 bases from J, with 10 bases between. This CDR3 region has 13 residues. Germline lookup yields CDR1 MNHNY and CDR2 SVGAGI (reference sequence). CDR3 sequence: CASSSSGSEKLFF. As DNA, the CDR3 is TGTGCCAGCAGTTCATCCGGAAGTGAAAAACTGTTTTTT.

CDR3 residues: CAGRQGAPSDTQYF. The CDR3 region has the DNA TGCGCCGGTAGACAGGGGGCCCCCTCAGATACGCAGTATTTT. This chain connects TRBV5-1 to TRBJ2-3, with 10 bases identical to TRBD1. Trimming at V came to 10 bases and at J to 4 bases, leaving 9 bases not matched to a gene. This CDR3 comprises 14 residues. CDR1 SGHRS and CDR2 YFSETQ come from the germline V gene.

V usage is TRBV6-5 and J usage is TRBJ1-2; 12 bases are shared with TRBD1. The CDR3 sequence is 14 residues long. After removal of 7 bases from V and 7 bases from J, the junction contained 7 bases not matched to a gene. CDR1 and CDR2 from the germline V gene are MNHEY and SVGAGI. In nucleotides, the CDR3 is TGTGCCAGCACCCCGGGACAGGGGGCGGTTGGCTACACCTTC. Protein: CASTPGQGAVGYTF.

The chain carries TRBV5-5 and TRBJ1-3; D unclear. V lost 0 bases to trimming and J lost 0 bases, with 7 bases between them. This CDR3 is 15 amino acids long. Germline V gives CDR1 SGHKS, CDR2 YYEKEE (reference sequence). CDR3 in DNA: TGTGCCAGCAGCTTGGACCCACACTCTGGAAACACCATATATTTT. The encoded protein is CASSLDPHSGNTIYF.

The V and J genes are TRBV13 and TRBJ1-2; D remains unclear. Germline CDR1 and CDR2: PRHDT and FYEKMQ (reference sequence). V lost 3 bases and J 8 bases, leaving 10 bases between the germline ends. This CDR3 region has 12 residues. The CDR3 DNA is TGTGCCAGCAGCTTCGGCCAGGAAGGCTACACCTTC. The encoded protein is CASSFGQEGYTF.

J is TRBJ1-1 and V is TRBV5-6; possible D gene TRBD1, 5 bases. The CDR3 runs 12 residues. The germline CDR1 and CDR2 sequences are SGHDT and YYEEEE. Trimming removed 3 bases from V and 6 bases from J, with 9 bases in between. The CDR3: CASSSRGPEAFF. The CDR3 DNA reads TGTGCCAGCAGCTCACGGGGCCCTGAAGCTTTCTTT.